This T cell receptor beta chain was profiled in a study of blood T cell repertoires in COVID-19 (dated by TCRdb to about 2020). Some background on the complete study: Samples from collaborators originated in the United States, Italy and Spain and spanned both the acute and convalescent phases of COVID-19. The material from the prospective study consisted of cDNA or gDNA derived from T cells, B-cell-depleted T cells, or PBMCs. Deeply sampled blood TCRbeta repertoires from subjects exposed to, actively infected with, or recovered from COVID-19 were included in the dataset. A freely available public database, intended as a resource for researchers studying the immune response to SARS-CoV-2, is where the repertoires were released. Samples were obtained from the ongoing ImmuneRACE study (first 160 participants) and from approximately 1,200 subjects provided by 6 global collaborators. The sample metadata nearly always contained a de-identified subject ID, COVID-19 status, age in years and sex. Where available, HLA class I and class II types were taken from metadata supplied by the sample provider and were not determined by assay-based typing. Overall study results and their limits: The amount of clinical and demographic metadata varied by source and participant and was provided uncurated.

Regarding this clone: It has no known antigen specificity. No quality values exist for individual bases; no much larger clone is one base distant.

The CDR3 runs 12 amino acids, cysteine and phenylalanine included. CDR3 DNA is the only sequence kept; it has 36 bases, read in frame from the first base. The V and J ends are trimmed by 3 bases and 5 bases, leaving 8 bases between them. The germline V gene sets CDR1 to MDHEN and CDR2 to SYDVKM. One collaborating source in Seattle enrolled patients during active infection and followed them longitudinally through the course of disease. The collaborating institutions used their own protocols to collect whole blood in K2EDTA tubes. For TCRbeta analysis, collaborators shipped samples in one of three forms: frozen whole blood, isolated PBMCs, or DNA extracted from either of those sample types. TCRbeta CDR3 regions were amplified from genomic DNA by means of the immunoSEQ Assay, a bias-controlled multiplex PCR. The authors processed their data as follows. Within the assay, amplification of reference gene primers was used to estimate how many nucleated cells each sample contained. To quantify the absolute abundance of each unique TCRbeta CDR3 rearrangement, sequence reads were collapsed and filtered. Productive Simpson clonality was computed per sample as the square root of Simpson's diversity index over productive rearrangements. Entries here come from immuneACCESS through TCRdb and include only in-frame sequences with V and J called. Some clones fail to appear in such tables; in the studies checked, an unresolved V gene covers under half of the shortfall, and the cause of the remainder is unknown. That table is the source of V, J and clone size, and D and trimming were worked out from the DNA. This sample gives 300,000 to 450,000 clones in total; about nine tenths of them show up just once. Of the sample, 3% to 4.5% falls within the top ten clones.

The specimen was peripheral blood. This receptor was taken from a woman aged 60-75 years with COVID-19, enrolled during active disease. Recombination connected TRBV28 to TRBJ2-7, with the D segment identity uncertain. The CDR3 amino acid sequence is: CASSFRLNEQYF. The bases read TGTGCCAGCAGTTTCAGATTGAACGAGCAGTACTTC. The variable domain in full, with residues beyond the CDR3 obtained from the reference TRBV28 and TRBJ2-7 genes, is DVKVTQSSRYLVKRTGEKVFLECVQDMDHENMFWYRQDPGLGLRLIYFSYDVKMKEKGDIPEGYSVSREKKERFSLILESASTNQTSMYLCASSFRLNEQYFGPGTRLTVT.